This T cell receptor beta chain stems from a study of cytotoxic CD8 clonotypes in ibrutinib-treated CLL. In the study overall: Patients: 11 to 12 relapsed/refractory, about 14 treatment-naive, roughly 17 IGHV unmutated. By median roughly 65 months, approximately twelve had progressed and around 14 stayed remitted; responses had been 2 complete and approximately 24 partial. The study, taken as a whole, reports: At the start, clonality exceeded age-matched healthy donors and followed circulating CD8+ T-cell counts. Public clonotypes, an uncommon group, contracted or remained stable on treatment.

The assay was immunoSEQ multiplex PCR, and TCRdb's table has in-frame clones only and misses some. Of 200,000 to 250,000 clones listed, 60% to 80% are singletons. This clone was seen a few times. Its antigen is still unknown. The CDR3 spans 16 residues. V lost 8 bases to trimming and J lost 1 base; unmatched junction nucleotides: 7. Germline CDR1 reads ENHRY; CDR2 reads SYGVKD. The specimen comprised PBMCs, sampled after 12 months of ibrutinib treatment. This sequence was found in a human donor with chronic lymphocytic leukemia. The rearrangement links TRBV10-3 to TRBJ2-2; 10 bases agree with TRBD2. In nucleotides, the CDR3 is TGTGCCATCTCCGGGACTAGCGCCAGGAACACCGGGGAGCTGTTTTTT. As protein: CAISGTSARNTGELFF.